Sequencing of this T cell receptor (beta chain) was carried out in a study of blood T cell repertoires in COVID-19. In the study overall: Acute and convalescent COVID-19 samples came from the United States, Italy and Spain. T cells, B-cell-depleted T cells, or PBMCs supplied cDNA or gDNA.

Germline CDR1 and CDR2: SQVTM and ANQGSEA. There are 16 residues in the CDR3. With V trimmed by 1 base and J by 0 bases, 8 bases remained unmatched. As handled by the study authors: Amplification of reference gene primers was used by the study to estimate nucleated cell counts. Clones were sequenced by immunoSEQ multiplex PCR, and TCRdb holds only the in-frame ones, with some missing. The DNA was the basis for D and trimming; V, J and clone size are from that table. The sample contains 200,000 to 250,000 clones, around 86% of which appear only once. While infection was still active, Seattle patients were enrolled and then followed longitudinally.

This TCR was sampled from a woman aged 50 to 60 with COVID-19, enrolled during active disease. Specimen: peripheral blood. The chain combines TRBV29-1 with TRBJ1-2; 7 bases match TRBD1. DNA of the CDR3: TGCAGCGTTGAAGGGACAGGATTTACTTCTAACTATGGCTACACCTTC. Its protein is CSVEGTGFTSNYGYTF.